One and the same sample provided the 20 T cell receptor beta chains below, sequenced in a study of technical replicates of blood from a few donors. Using immunoSEQ multiplex PCR, the repertoire was profiled, and TCRdb retains in-frame clones only, with some absent. The sample contains around 71,000 clones, roughly 90% of which appear only once. The sequenced sample consisted of T cells isolated from PBMCs. These TCRs come from a human donor in good health.

The chain employs TRBV10-3 and TRBJ2-3, with TRBD1 as a possible D gene (5 bases). The CDR3 loop spans 14 amino acids. With 8 bases removed from V and 3 bases from J, the gap between germline ends came to 15 bases. CDR1 is ENHRY, CDR2 SYGVKD, per germline. For the CDR3, the DNA is TGTGCCATCTGGCAGGGTAGATGGACAGATACGCAGTATTTT. Its protein product is CAIWQGRWTDTQYF.

V is TRBV10-3 and J is TRBJ2-7; perhaps TRBD2 as D (6 bases). The CDR3 is 15 amino acids. Deletions cut 3 bases from V and 2 bases from J, with 14 bases between. Per the germline V gene, CDR1 is ENHRY and CDR2 is SYGVKD. The CDR3 DNA reads as TGTGCCATCAGTGAAGGACGGGAGAGCGCCTACGAGCAGTACTTC. This translates into CAISEGRESAYEQYF.

V is TRBV6-1 and J is TRBJ1-4, with a possible D match to TRBD1 (5 bases). The CDR3 covers 15 residues. Germline CDR1 is MNHNS and CDR2 is SASEGT. The V gene lost 2 bases and the J gene lost 8 bases, with 15 bases spanning the gap. This CDR3 is CASSEILTVNEKLFF. DNA of the CDR3: TGTGCCAGCAGTGAAATTTTGACAGTTAACGAAAAACTGTTTTTT.

The gene calls are TRBV5-6 and TRBJ2-2; 9 bases match TRBD1. The CDR3 length is 16 residues. Unmatched junction bases numbered 10, after V lost 4 bases and J lost 6 bases. Germline CDR1 reads SGHDT; CDR2 reads YYEEEE. As DNA, the CDR3 is TGTGCCAGCAGCAACCCGGGACAGGGAAGGTCCGGGGAGCTGTTTTTT. It yields the protein CASSNPGQGRSGELFF. Full variable domain (remainder filled in from reference TRBV5-6 and TRBJ2-2): DAGVTQSPTHLIKTRGQQVTLRCSPKSGHDTVSWYQQALGQGPQFIFQYYEEEERQRGNFPDRFSGHQFPNYSSELNVNALLLGDSALYLCASSNPGQGRSGELFFGEGSRLTVL.

The chain combines TRBV20-1 with TRBJ2-5; a possible D gene is TRBD1 (6 bases). Trimming took off 5 bases at V and 3 bases at J, with 7 bases between the two ends. This CDR3 region has 11 residues. CDR1 and CDR2 from the germline V gene are DFQATT and SNEGSKA (reference sequence). The CDR3 DNA follows: TGCAGTGCTCGGACAGAAGAGACCCAGTACTTC. Translating it yields CSARTEETQYF.

CDR3 DNA sequence: TGCGCCAGCAGTGGTCAGGGGGGACAGCCCCAGCATTTT. Residues: CASSGQGGQPQHF. The chain employs TRBV10-2 and TRBJ1-5, with 7 bases that match TRBD1. Germline CDR1 is WSHSY and CDR2 is SAAADI. This CDR3 is 13 amino acids long. J gave up 7 bases and V 4 bases, and 4 bases lay outside the gene matches.

The chain carries TRBV11-2 and TRBJ2-1, with TRBD2 matching over 9 bases. Trimming took 3 bases from V and 4 from J; bases not matched to a gene: 7. The CDR3 extends over 16 amino acids. Germline-derived CDR1 and CDR2 are SGHAT and FQNNGV. CDR3: CASSFRLAATYNEQFF. In DNA form, the CDR3 reads TGTGCCAGCAGCTTCAGACTAGCGGCCACGTACAATGAGCAGTTCTTC.

The chain joins TRBV7-3 to TRBJ2-3; D unresolved. There are 13 residues in the CDR3. The germline gives CDR1 SGHTA, CDR2 FQGTGA. Trimming pared 1 base from V and 6 bases from J, leaving 8 bases between. Here the CDR3 reads CASSLMAPDTQYF. The DNA for the CDR3 is TGTGCCAGCAGCTTAATGGCCCCGGATACGCAGTATTTT.

This chain connects TRBV4-3 to TRBJ2-5; no definite D call. The CDR3 length is 15 residues. Trimming shortened V by 4 bases and J by 5 bases, and 17 bases separated the two germline ends. The V gene's germline CDR1 is LGHNA and CDR2 YSLEER. For the CDR3, the DNA is TGCGCCAGCAGCCGCCTACTTAGTTTCGGGGAGACCCAGTACTTC. It translates to CASSRLLSFGETQYF.

The gene calls are TRBV27 and TRBJ1-2; unclear D gene. The V and J ends lost 2 bases and 2 bases respectively, with 12 bases between them. Germline loops: CDR1 MNHEY, CDR2 SMNVEV (reference sequence). The CDR3 consists of 15 residues. CDR3 region: CASSLRDGVNYGYTF. CDR3 in DNA: TGTGCCAGCAGTTTACGAGACGGGGTAAACTATGGCTACACCTTC.

The rearrangement joins TRBV19 to TRBJ2-3; TRBD2 agrees at 13 bases. J was trimmed by 3 bases and V by 5 bases; bases with no gene match: 2. Germline CDR1 LNHDA, CDR2 SQIVND (reference sequence). CDR3 length equals 15 residues. CDR3 residues: CASSQTSGRTDTQYF. Here the CDR3 DNA reads TGTGCCAGTAGTCAGACTAGCGGGAGGACAGATACGCAGTATTTT.

V and J are TRBV7-9 and TRBJ2-1; 13 nucleotides agree with TRBD2. The CDR3 extends over 16 amino acids. Germline assignment: CDR1 SEHNR and CDR2 FQNEAQ (reference sequence). The J segment lost 2 bases and the V segment lost 5 bases, leaving 3 bases of the junction unmatched. CDR3 loop: CASSRTSGSPYNEQFF. CDR3 nucleotides: TGTGCCAGCAGCCGGACTAGCGGGAGTCCCTACAATGAGCAGTTCTTC. Complete variable domain (other parts from reference TRBV7-9 and TRBJ2-1): DTGVSQNPRHKITKRGQNVTFRCDPISEHNRLYWYRQTLGQGPEFLTYFQNEAQLEKSRLLSDRFSAERPKGSFSTLEIQRTEQGDSAMYLCASSRTSGSPYNEQFFGPGTRLTVL.

This chain uses TRBV6-5 with TRBJ1-1, with TRBD1 matching over 8 bases. The germline V gene encodes CDR1 MNHEY and CDR2 SVGAGI. Losses at the gene ends were 6 bases for V and 4 bases for J; bases not matched to a gene: 7. This CDR3 is built from 14 residues. The CDR3 is CASSRGQGFTEAFF. The DNA for the CDR3 is TGTGCCAGCAGCCGCGGACAGGGTTTCACTGAAGCTTTCTTT.

The chain carries TRBV6-1 and TRBJ1-4; TRBD1 matches at 7 bases. There are 14 residues in the CDR3. Germline values: CDR1 MNHNS, CDR2 SASEGT. V was clipped by 4 bases and J by 7 bases; unmatched bases: 6. As DNA, the CDR3 is TGTGCCAGCAGTGCCAACAGGGGAGGTGAAAAACTGTTTTTT. Translation gives CASSANRGGEKLFF.

This clone was detected a few times. This chain links TRBV9 with TRBJ2-7, with 7 bases fitting TRBD2. CDR1 SGDLS and CDR2 YYNGEE come from the germline V gene. The length of the CDR3 is 15 residues. The V and J ends lost 3 bases and 3 bases, in that order; junction bases with no gene match: 9. The chain's CDR3 is CASSDYSAGDYEQYF. CDR3 bases: TGTGCCAGCAGCGATTACTCGGCGGGAGACTACGAGCAGTACTTC.

The chain combines TRBV11-2 with TRBJ2-1, with D maybe TRBD2 (7 bases). Per germline, CDR1 SGHAT and CDR2 FQNNGV. The V and J ends lost 5 bases and 5 bases respectively, with 16 bases between them. This CDR3 is built from 15 residues. The CDR3 protein is CASSTPVGGHNEQFF. DNA for the CDR3: TGTGCCAGCAGCACCCCTGTGGGGGGGCACAATGAGCAGTTCTTC.

CDR3 protein: CASSSPMRSGTRGRTDTQYF. DNA of the CDR3: TGTGCCAGCAGTAGCCCGATGCGATCAGGGACTAGAGGCCGCACAGATACGCAGTATTTT. V usage is TRBV28 and J usage is TRBJ2-3; TRBD2 matches at 8 bases. Germline loops: CDR1 MDHEN, CDR2 SYDVKM. CDR3 size: 20 residues. V gave up 5 bases and J gave up 1 base; unmatched junction bases: 20.

The rearrangement uses TRBV15 and TRBJ1-2; TRBD1 matches 7 bases. The junction had 3 bases not matched to a gene; V was cut back by 1 base and J by 1 base. Germline CDR1 reads LNHNV; CDR2 reads YYDKDF (reference sequence). This CDR3 is built from 15 residues. Written as DNA, the CDR3 is TGTGCCACCAGCAGAGTTCGGGACAGTAACTATGGCTACACCTTC. Protein: CATSRVRDSNYGYTF.

This clone was observed a few times. The chain is built from TRBV30 and TRBJ1-5, with 7 bases identical to TRBD1. This CDR3 region has 14 residues. Germline CDR1 and CDR2: GTSNPN and SVGIG (reference sequence). The J segment lost 4 bases and the V segment lost 6 bases, leaving 9 bases of the junction unmatched. The CDR3 is CACTTGTVNQPQHF. The CDR3 nucleotides are TGTGCCTGCACTACCGGGACAGTTAATCAGCCCCAGCATTTT.

The V call is TRBV2, the J call TRBJ2-1, with 9 positions matching TRBD2. This CDR3 has 16 amino acids. Germline CDR1 and CDR2: SNHLY and FYNNEI. V shed 5 bases, J shed 3 bases, and the junction held 8 bases outside the gene matches. The CDR3 bases are TGTGCCAGCAGTTGGGTAGAAGCGGGAGGCTACAATGAGCAGTTCTTC. As protein: CASSWVEAGGYNEQFF. Looking up the rest from reference TRBV2 and TRBJ2-1 gives the full variable domain: EPEVTQTPSHQVTQMGQEVILRCVPISNHLYFYWYRQILGQKVEFLVSFYNNEISEKSEIFDDQFSVERPDGSNFTLKIRSTKLEDSAMYFCASSWVEAGGYNEQFFGPGTRLTVL.